The 20 T cell receptor beta chains reported below all come from one sample, sequenced in a study of T cell clonotyping in hematopoietic cell transplantation (dated by TCRdb to the early 2020s). Interpreted using the paper, the time point label stands for: recipient sample about 28 days before transplant, after cytoreduction. The library came from the immunoSEQ multiplex PCR assay. Not all clones reach the TCRdb copy of this immuneACCESS table, which keeps in-frame sequences only. Checked studies attribute under half of the gap to unresolved V genes and leave the rest unexplained. The sample table shows roughly 27,000 clones, and about 79% are seen once. In total, the top ten clones hold approximately 22% of the sample. Specimen: peripheral blood mononuclear cells, collected before stem cell transplant. The receptors were gathered from an older woman with acute myeloid leukemia. Some clones in this sample may be carry-over from other donors' samples.

The chain joins TRBV6-6 to TRBJ2-7; TRBD1 matches 7 bases. The CDR3 runs 15 residues. The germline V gene has CDR1 MNHNY and CDR2 SVGAGI (reference sequence). The V gene end was trimmed by 8 bases and the J gene end by 0 bases; junction bases not matched to a gene: 10. In nucleotides, the CDR3 is TGTGCCAGCCGCCCATCCAGGGGGAGCTCCTACGAGCAGTACTTC. Amino acid sequence: CASRPSRGSSYEQYF.

The chain links TRBV4-2 to TRBJ2-1, with 7 bases matching TRBD2. V lost 4 bases to trimming and J lost 0 bases; unmatched junction nucleotides: 3. This CDR3 spans 15 amino acids. Germline-derived CDR1 and CDR2 are LGHNA and YNFKEQ. CDR3 protein: CASSPGLFSYNEQFF. The CDR3, as DNA: TGTGCCAGCAGCCCGGGACTATTCTCCTACAATGAGCAGTTCTTC.

The chain recombines TRBV16 with TRBJ1-1; D ambiguous. The ends were cut back, 4 bases at V and 5 bases at J, with 14 bases in the middle. The CDR3 is made up of 14 amino acids. Germline CDR1 and CDR2: KGHSY and FQNENV. CDR3 nucleotide sequence: TGTGCCAGCAGCCCGATGGGAAGGGTGACTGAAGCTTTCTTT. Its translation is CASSPMGRVTEAFF.

CDR3 in amino acids: CASSERGHTGELFF. The CDR3, as DNA: TGTGCCAGCAGTGAAAGGGGGCACACCGGGGAGCTGTTTTTT. This chain joins TRBV2 and TRBJ2-2, with 7 bases matching TRBD1. The trim removed 2 bases at V and 3 bases at J, leaving 0 bases unmatched. The germline CDR1 and CDR2 sequences are SNHLY and FYNNEI. This CDR3 has 14 amino acids.

This clone occurred once. The chain is built from TRBV4-1 and TRBJ1-1; a possible D gene is TRBD1 (6 bases). Per germline, CDR1 MGHRA and CDR2 YSYEKL. This CDR3 region has 12 residues. V was clipped by 9 bases and J by 4 bases, with 12 bases between them. The CDR3, as DNA: TGCGCCAGTTCAGGGGTCTTCACTGAAGCTTTCTTT. This sequence encodes CASSGVFTEAFF.

The chain recombines TRBV10-3 with TRBJ2-1; 9 nucleotides line up with TRBD2. The CDR3 is 15 residues long. The germline gives CDR1 ENHRY, CDR2 SYGVKD. The ends lost 0 bases at V and 9 bases at J; junction bases unmatched: 6. The CDR3 region has the DNA TGTGCCATCAGTGAGTCTGCGGGGGGGCGCGCTGAGCAGTTCTTC. Protein sequence: CAISESAGGRAEQFF.

The CDR3 nucleotides are TGCGCCAGCACCGCAGGGGGCCGGGGCTATGGCTACACCTTC. This sequence encodes CASTAGGRGYGYTF. J is TRBJ1-2 and V is TRBV10-1; TRBD1 aligns across 8 bases. Germline V gene data show CDR1 as WNHNN and CDR2 as SYGVQD (reference sequence). J was trimmed by 4 bases and V by 7 bases; bases with no gene match: 8. The CDR3 runs 14 residues.

The chain recombines TRBV7-8 with TRBJ2-7; 7 bases are a match to TRBD2. This CDR3 spans 15 amino acids. Germline assignment: CDR1 SGHVS and CDR2 FQNEAQ. Trimming removed 0 bases from V and 4 bases from J; junction bases left unmatched: 6. The CDR3 coding sequence is TGTGCCAGCAGCTTAGCACAAGCGGGGCGGTACGAGCAGTACTTC. It encodes CASSLAQAGRYEQYF.

This clone has just one count. This chain links TRBV19 with TRBJ1-4, with 7 bases that match TRBD1. The CDR3 extends over 15 amino acids. V lost 4 bases, J lost 0 bases, and 2 bases stayed unmatched. Germline CDR1 is LNHDA and CDR2 is SQIVND (reference sequence). Here the CDR3 reads CASSTTGATNEKLFF. CDR3 nucleotide sequence: TGTGCCAGTAGTACTACAGGGGCAACTAATGAAAAACTGTTTTTT.

The chain carries TRBV7-2 and TRBJ2-7; D remains ambiguous. This CDR3 is built from 11 residues. The germline V gene has CDR1 SGHTA and CDR2 FQGNSA. The V end was cut by 5 bases, the J end by 6 bases, with 8 bases between. As DNA, the CDR3 is TGTGCCAGCAGCATAAGGGTCGAGCAGTACTTC. Its protein is CASSIRVEQYF.

The chain recombines TRBV29-1 with TRBJ2-7; 7 bases map to TRBD1. V shed 3 bases and J 0 bases; nucleotides not matched to a gene: 5. Germline lookup yields CDR1 SQVTM and CDR2 ANQGSEA. The CDR3 covers 14 residues. The DNA for the CDR3 is TGCAGCGTTGACGGACAGGAGAGCTCCTACGAGCAGTACTTC. Protein: CSVDGQESSYEQYF.

This chain connects TRBV7-6 to TRBJ1-1; no reliable D call. The CDR3 consists of 15 residues. CDR1 is SGHVS and CDR2 is FNYEAQ in the germline V gene. Trimming shortened V by 2 bases and J by 0 bases, and 10 bases separated the two germline ends. DNA for the CDR3: TGTGCCAGCAGCTTATCGGGGTTCATGAACACTGAAGCTTTCTTT. This encodes CASSLSGFMNTEAFF.

V usage is TRBV5-1 and J usage is TRBJ1-2, with 8 bases identical to TRBD1. Germline lookup yields CDR1 SGHRS and CDR2 YFSETQ. The CDR3 has 14 amino acids. J lost 4 bases, V lost 6 bases, and 8 bases had no gene match. DNA of the CDR3: TGCGCCAGCACCGCGCAACAGGGGGGCTATGGCTACACCTTC. The encoded protein is CASTAQQGGYGYTF.

The genes are TRBV29-1 and TRBJ1-2; possible D gene TRBD1, 5 bases. The V gene lost 2 bases and the J gene lost 4 bases, with 11 bases spanning the gap. The CDR3 runs 13 residues. CDR1 and CDR2 (germline): SQVTM, ANQGSEA. CDR3 sequence (DNA): TGCAGCGTTGAATCGGGGGATAGCTATGGCTACACCTTC. Its protein is CSVESGDSYGYTF.

The V and J genes are TRBV19 and TRBJ2-1; D unresolved. Trimming stripped 11 bases from V and 9 bases from J, with 29 bases between. The CDR3 length is 16 residues. The V gene's germline CDR1 is LNHDA and CDR2 SQIVND (reference sequence). CDR3 DNA sequence: TGTGCCTGTCAGAATACCCGACCCGTTGTCCCCGGTGAGCAGTTCTTC. Translation: CACQNTRPVVPGEQFF. The variable domain in full, completed from reference TRBV19 and TRBJ2-1, reads DGGITQSPKYLFRKEGQNVTLSCEQNLNHDAMYWYRQDPGQGLRLIYYSQIVNDFQKGDIAEGYSVSREKKESFPLTVTSAQKNPTAFYLCACQNTRPVVPGEQFFGPGTRLTVL.

This chain links TRBV11-1 with TRBJ1-4, with TRBD1 identical over 8 bases. This CDR3 is 14 amino acids long. The V and J ends lost 5 bases and 5 bases, in that order; junction bases with no gene match: 4. Germline-derived CDR1 and CDR2 are SGHAT and FQDESV (reference sequence). The CDR3 DNA sequence: TGTGCCAGCAGCCTAGGACAGGGAAATGAAAAACTGTTTTTT. Translating it yields CASSLGQGNEKLFF.

This clone was detected only a few times. The V gene is TRBV7-2, the J gene TRBJ1-1; D may be TRBD1 (5 bases). CDR1 and CDR2 (germline): SGHTA, FQGNSA. V was pared by 4 bases and J by 4 bases, with 16 bases between. The CDR3 runs 15 residues. In nucleotides, the CDR3 is TGTGCCAGCAGCTCCCTAGCCCGGGGGAGCACTGAAGCTTTCTTT. It specifies CASSSLARGSTEAFF.

About this clone itself: A junction end diverges from the germline sequence, so it may reflect a read error. The J gene is TRBJ2-7, the V gene TRBV7-7, with D possibly being TRBD1 (6 bases). The CDR3 sequence is 13 residues long. Germline V gene sequence: CDR1 SSHAT, CDR2 FNYEAQ (reference sequence). For the CDR3, the DNA is TGTGCTAGCAGCTTTTCAGGGGAGAGCGAGCAGTACTTC. This translates into CASSFSGESEQYF.

V usage is TRBV18 and J usage is TRBJ1-2; a weak D match, TRBD1 (6 bases). Germline V gene lookup returns CDR1 KGHSH and CDR2 LQKENI. Trimming pared 5 bases from V and 3 bases from J, leaving 10 bases between. CDR3 length: 13 residues. The CDR3 nucleotides are TGTGCCAGCTCAGGGGGCGTCGACTATGGCTACACCTTC. This encodes CASSGGVDYGYTF.

The genes are TRBV2 and TRBJ1-2; TRBD1 agrees at 9 bases. CDR3 length equals 15 residues. The V segment lost 7 bases and the J segment 8 bases; nucleotides outside the gene matches: 14. Germline V gene sequence: CDR1 SNHLY, CDR2 FYNNEI. CDR3 protein: CASTTNDRGSGGYTF. The CDR3 bases are TGTGCCAGCACCACCAACGACAGGGGGTCGGGCGGCTACACCTTC.